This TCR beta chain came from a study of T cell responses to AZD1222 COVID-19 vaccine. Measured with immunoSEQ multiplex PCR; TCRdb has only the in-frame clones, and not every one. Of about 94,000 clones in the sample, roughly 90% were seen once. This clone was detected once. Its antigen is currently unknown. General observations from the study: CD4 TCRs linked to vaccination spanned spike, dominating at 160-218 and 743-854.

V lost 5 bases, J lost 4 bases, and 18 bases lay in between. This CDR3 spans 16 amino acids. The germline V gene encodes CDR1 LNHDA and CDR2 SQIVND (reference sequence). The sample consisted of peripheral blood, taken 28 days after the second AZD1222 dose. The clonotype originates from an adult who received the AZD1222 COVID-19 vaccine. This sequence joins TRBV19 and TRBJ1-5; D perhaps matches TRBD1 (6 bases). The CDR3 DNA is TGTGCCAGTAGTGGGGGACACGAGATTCCAAATCAGCCCCAGCATTTT. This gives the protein CASSGGHEIPNQPQHF. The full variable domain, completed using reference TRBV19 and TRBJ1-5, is DGGITQSPKYLFRKEGQNVTLSCEQNLNHDAMYWYRQDPGQGLRLIYYSQIVNDFQKGDIAEGYSVSREKKESFPLTVTSAQKNPTAFYLCASSGGHEIPNQPQHFGDGTRLSIL.